This T cell receptor (beta chain) was recorded in a study of Graves' ophthalmopathy and Graves' hyperthyroidism. Beta-chain TCR CDR3 regions were amplified from RNA transcripts. The first round was an RT-PCR with HTBI primers, and the second round was a multiplex PCR. TCRdb reprocessed the multiplex PCR reads with MiXCR, giving one entry per CDR3 protein. The sample carries roughly 230,000 distinct CDR3 sequences, roughly a fifth recorded once. This clonotype was seen repeatedly, ten times or more. CAS ≥3, NOSPECS ≥4, moderate-to-severe activity and duration under 3 months marked donors with ophthalmopathy. Researchers turned away patients with other autoimmune diseases, uncontrolled infections, pregnancy or lactation. The length of the CDR3 is 12 residues. Trimming pared 3 bases from V and 5 bases from J, leaving 8 bases between.

The clonotype originates from a woman aged 50 to 65 with Graves' ophthalmopathy. This sequence joins TRBV12-3 or TRBV12-4 and TRBJ2-7, with D tentatively TRBD2 (5 bases). Sequenced: peripheral blood. The CDR3 is CASSFGENEQYF. The CDR3 DNA sequence: TGTGCCAGCAGTTTCGGGGAAAACGAGCAGTACTTC.